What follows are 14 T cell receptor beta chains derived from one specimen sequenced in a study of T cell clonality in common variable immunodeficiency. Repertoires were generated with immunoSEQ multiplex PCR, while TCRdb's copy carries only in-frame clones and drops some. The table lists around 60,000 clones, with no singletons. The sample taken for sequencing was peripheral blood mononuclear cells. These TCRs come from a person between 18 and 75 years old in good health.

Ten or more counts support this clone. The covered CDR3 bases are TGTGCCAGTAGGAGACAGGGAACCGGGGAG. Protein product: CASRRQGTGE. In full, the CDR3 is CASRRQGTGELFF. The V call is TRBV19, the J call TRBJ2-2; TRBD1 matches 7 bases. Sequencing ends 3 residues short of the CDR3 end; the germline J gene provides the rest. In germline, CDR1 is LNHDA, CDR2 SQIVND (reference sequence). The CDR3 is made up of 13 amino acids. V lost 6 bases to trimming and J lost 5 bases; unmatched junction nucleotides: 3.

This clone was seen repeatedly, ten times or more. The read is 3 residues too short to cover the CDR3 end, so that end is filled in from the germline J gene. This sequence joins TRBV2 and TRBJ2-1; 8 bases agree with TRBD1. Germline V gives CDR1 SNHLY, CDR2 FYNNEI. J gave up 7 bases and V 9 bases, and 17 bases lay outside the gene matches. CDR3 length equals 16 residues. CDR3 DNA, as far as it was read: TGTGCCAGTAAGGAGCCGAGACAGGGGAGAAGGAATGAG. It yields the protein CASKEPRQGRRNE. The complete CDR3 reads CASKEPRQGRRNEQFF.

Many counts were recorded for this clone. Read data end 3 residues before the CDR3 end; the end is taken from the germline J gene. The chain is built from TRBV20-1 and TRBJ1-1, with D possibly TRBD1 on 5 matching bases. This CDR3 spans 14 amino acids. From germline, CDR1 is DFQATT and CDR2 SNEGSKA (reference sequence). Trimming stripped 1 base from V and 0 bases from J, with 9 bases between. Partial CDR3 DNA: TGCAGTGCTAGAGTTCAGGGCCTGAACACTGAA. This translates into CSARVQGLNTE. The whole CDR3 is CSARVQGLNTEAFF.

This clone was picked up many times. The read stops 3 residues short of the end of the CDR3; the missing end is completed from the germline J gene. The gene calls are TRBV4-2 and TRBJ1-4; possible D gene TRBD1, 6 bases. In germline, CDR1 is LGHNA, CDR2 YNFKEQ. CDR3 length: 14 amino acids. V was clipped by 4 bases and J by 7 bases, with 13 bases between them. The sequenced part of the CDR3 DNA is TGTGCCAGCAGCCCGGACAGCCGAAGTGAAAAA. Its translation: CASSPDSRSEK. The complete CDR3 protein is CASSPDSRSEKLFF.

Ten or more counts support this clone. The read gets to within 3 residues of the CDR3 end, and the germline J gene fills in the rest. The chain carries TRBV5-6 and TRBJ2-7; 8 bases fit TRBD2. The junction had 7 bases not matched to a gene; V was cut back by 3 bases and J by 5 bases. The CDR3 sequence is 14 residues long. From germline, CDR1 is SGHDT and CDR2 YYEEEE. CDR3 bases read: TGTGCCAGCAGCTCCCCCGGGAGGGGCAACGAG. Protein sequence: CASSSPGRGNE. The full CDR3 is CASSSPGRGNEQYF.

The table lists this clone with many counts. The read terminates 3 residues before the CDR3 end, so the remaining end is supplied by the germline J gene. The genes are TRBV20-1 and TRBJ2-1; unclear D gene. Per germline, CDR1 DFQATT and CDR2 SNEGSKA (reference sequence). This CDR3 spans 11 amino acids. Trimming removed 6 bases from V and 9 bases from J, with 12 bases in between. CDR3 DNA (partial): TGCAGTGCCCGGTTGGGCCGTGAG. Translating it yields CSARLGRE. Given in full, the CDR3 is CSARLGREQFF.

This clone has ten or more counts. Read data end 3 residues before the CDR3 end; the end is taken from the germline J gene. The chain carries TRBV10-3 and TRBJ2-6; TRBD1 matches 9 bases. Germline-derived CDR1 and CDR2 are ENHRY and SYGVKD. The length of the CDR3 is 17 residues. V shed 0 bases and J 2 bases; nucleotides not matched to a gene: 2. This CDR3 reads CAISESQGAAGANVLTF. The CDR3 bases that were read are TGTGCCATCAGTGAGTCACAGGGGGCCGCTGGGGCCAACGTC.

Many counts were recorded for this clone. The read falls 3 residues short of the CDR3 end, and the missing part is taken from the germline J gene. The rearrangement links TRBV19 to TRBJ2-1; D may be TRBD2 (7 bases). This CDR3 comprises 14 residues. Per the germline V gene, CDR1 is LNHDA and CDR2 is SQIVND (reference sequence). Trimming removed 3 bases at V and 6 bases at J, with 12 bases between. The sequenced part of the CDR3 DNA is TGTGCCAGTAGTATCGGGGGGCATAGCAATGAG. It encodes CASSIGGHSNE. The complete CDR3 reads CASSIGGHSNEQFF.

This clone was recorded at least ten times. The part of the CDR3 DNA that was read is TGTGCCAGCAGGTCCAACAGGGTCAATGAG. Amino acid sequence: CASRSNRVNE. The full CDR3 is CASRSNRVNEQFF. This chain uses TRBV12-3 or TRBV12-4 with TRBJ2-1; a weak D match, TRBD1 (6 bases). The missing CDR3 end, 3 residues past where the read stops, is filled in from the germline J gene. CDR3 length: 13 residues. Between the trimmed V and J ends, which lost 6 bases and 6 bases, there was a span of 12 bases.

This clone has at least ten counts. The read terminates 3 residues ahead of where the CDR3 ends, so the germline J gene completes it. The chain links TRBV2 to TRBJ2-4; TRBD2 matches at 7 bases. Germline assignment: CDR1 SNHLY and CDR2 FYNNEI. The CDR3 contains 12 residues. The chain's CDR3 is CASEREDGIQYF. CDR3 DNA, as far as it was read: TGTGCCAGCGAGCGGGAAGATGGAATT. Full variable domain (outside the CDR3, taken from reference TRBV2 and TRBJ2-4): EPEVTQTPSHQVTQMGQEVILRCVPISNHLYFYWYRQILGQKVEFLVSFYNNEISEKSEIFDDQFSVERPDGSNFTLKIRSTKLEDSAMYFCASEREDGIQYFGAGTRLSVL.

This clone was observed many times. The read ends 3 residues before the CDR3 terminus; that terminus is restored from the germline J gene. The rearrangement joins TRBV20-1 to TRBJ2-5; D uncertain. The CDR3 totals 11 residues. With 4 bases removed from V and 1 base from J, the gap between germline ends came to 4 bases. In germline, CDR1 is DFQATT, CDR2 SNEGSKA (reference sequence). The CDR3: CSAIIQETQYF. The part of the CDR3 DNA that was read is TGCAGTGCTATTATCCAAGAGACC.

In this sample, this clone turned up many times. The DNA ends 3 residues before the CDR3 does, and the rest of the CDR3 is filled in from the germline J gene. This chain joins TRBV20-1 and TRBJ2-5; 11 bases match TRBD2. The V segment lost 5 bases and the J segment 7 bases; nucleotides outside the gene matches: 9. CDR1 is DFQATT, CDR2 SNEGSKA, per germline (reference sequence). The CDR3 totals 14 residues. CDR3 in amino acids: CSARRTSGPTTQYF. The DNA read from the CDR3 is TGCAGTGCTCGACGGACTAGCGGGCCTACGACC.

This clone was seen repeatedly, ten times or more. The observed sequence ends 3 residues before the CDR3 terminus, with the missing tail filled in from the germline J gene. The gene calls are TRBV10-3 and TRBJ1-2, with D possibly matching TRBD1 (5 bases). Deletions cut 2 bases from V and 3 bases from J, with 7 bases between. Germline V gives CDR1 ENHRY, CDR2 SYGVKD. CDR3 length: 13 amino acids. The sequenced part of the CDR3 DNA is TGTGCCATCAGTGAGCAGGGAGACTATGGC. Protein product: CAISEQGDYG. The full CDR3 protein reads CAISEQGDYGYTF.

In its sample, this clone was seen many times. The CDR3 protein is CAISLQGTSYEQYF. Partial CDR3 DNA: TGTGCCATCAGTTTACAGGGGACATCCTACGAG. The V call is TRBV10-3, the J call TRBJ2-7; 7 bases are shared with TRBD1. The DNA ends 3 residues before the CDR3 does, and the rest of the CDR3 is filled in from the germline J gene. The CDR3 loop spans 14 amino acids. Unmatched junction bases numbered 5, after V lost 5 bases and J lost 1 base. Germline CDR1 reads ENHRY; CDR2 reads SYGVKD.